The clone carrying this T cell receptor beta chain was detected only a few times. This entry is derived from a study of regulatory T cells in long-lasting Graves disease. The CDR3 sequence is 14 residues long. Germline assignment: CDR1 LGHNA and CDR2 YSLEER. Trimming shortened V by 0 bases and J by 5 bases, and 10 bases separated the two germline ends. Time point noted: persistent/refractory GD, antithyroid drugs over 5 years with positive TRAb. There was RNA extracted from PBMCs, and the TCR library was made from it. Investigators prepared the TCR beta libraries by applying iRepertoire HTBI primers and Arm-PCR of CDR3 regions. Authors' methods: Identification yielded about 66 TRBV and 15 or so TRBJ segments across samples. TCRdb re-called the multiplex PCR reads through MiXCR, storing one row per CDR3 protein. The V and J calls reflect TCRdb's pipeline rather than the authors' work. Among a few hundred thousand distinct CDR3 sequences listed, approximately 23% were seen once.

The V gene is TRBV4-3, the J gene TRBJ2-5; D gene ambiguous. Source: peripheral blood mononuclear cells (PBMCs), taken when the disease was refractory, from a patient treated with antithyroid drugs. The TCR comes from a female donor with Graves disease. The CDR3 protein is CASSQDLFRETQYF. For the CDR3, the DNA is TGCGCCAGCAGCCAAGATTTGTTCCGGGAGACCCAGTACTTC.